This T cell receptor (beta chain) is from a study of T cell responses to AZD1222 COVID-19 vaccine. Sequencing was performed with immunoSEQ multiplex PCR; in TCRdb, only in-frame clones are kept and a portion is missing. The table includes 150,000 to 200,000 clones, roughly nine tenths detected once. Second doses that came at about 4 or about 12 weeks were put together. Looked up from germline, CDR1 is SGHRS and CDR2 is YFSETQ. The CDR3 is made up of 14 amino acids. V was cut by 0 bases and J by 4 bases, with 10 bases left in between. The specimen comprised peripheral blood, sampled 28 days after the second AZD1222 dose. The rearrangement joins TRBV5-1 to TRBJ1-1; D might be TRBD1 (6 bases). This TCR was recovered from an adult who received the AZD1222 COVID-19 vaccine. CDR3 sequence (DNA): TGCGCCAGCAGCTTGGTCGCGGGGGCCACTGAAGCTTTCTTT. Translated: CASSLVAGATEAFF.